The clone carrying this T cell receptor beta chain was picked up a small number of times. The antigen remains undetermined. The data were obtained in a study of beta chain features in type 1 diabetes. Expressed TCRB transcripts got sequenced, as all isolated RNA was reverse transcribed. Clones were read by immunoSEQ multiplex PCR, and TCRdb kept only the in-frame ones, dropping some. The sample includes some 290,000 clones, roughly an eighth of them seen just once. General observations from the study: Any PCR bias toward short templates would affect both groups alike. For Type 1 diabetes patients, all four CD4+ subsets carried TCRB CDR3s that were moderately but significantly shorter. In the patient group, naive, central memory and Treg TCRB repertoires seemed more alike than in the healthy donor group. Sequencing the cDNA could make cells with high TCR expression show up more than they should. Type 1 diabetes patients showed fewer insertions and more deletions at VDJ junctions.

The germline V gene has CDR1 GTSNPN and CDR2 SVGIG (reference sequence). The germline V and J ends were trimmed by 3 bases and 5 bases, with 17 bases remaining between them. The CDR3 spans 14 residues. V and J are TRBV30 and TRBJ2-7, with D uncertain. Sequencing was done on a sample of naive CD4+ T cells from blood. This sequence originates from a man younger than 45 with type 1 diabetes. The CDR3 protein is CAWSQPSGSHEQYF. The CDR3 nucleotides read TGTGCCTGGAGCCAACCCTCGGGTTCCCACGAGCAGTACTTC.